The entry below describes one T cell receptor beta chain. The sample comes from a study of T cell clones after liver transplantation. In germline, CDR1 is SGHVS, CDR2 FNYEAQ. The CDR3 loop spans 15 amino acids. With V trimmed by 2 bases and J by 6 bases, 6 bases remained unmatched. Thawed unstimulated PBMCs were FACS-sorted by CD3, CD4 and CD8 into two populations. Measured with immunoSEQ multiplex PCR; TCRdb has only the in-frame clones, and not every one. Among 50,000 or so clones listed, about 90% were seen once. The source of this sequence is a human patient who received a liver transplant. Some of the T cells might come from the graft donor. The sequences come from CD8+ T cells from blood, collected 12 months after liver transplant. The genes are TRBV7-6 and TRBJ1-5; 8 bases are a match to TRBD1. DNA for the CDR3: TGTGCCAGCAGCTTAAGACAGGGGCCGGGTCAGCCCCAGCATTTT. This sequence encodes CASSLRQGPGQPQHF.